Following are 14 T cell receptor beta chains from one sample sequenced in a study of graft-versus-host responses after intestinal transplantation. Data came from immunoSEQ multiplex PCR; TCRdb stores just in-frame clones and leaves some out. This table has about 39,000 clones, 93% appearing once. The antigens these receptors bind are not known. This specimen consisted of unstimulated CD8+ T cells sorted from spleen or lymph node cells, obtained before transplant. All receptors derive from a human donor who was the organ donor for an intestinal transplant.

The chain has TRBV6-5 and TRBJ2-7; perhaps D is TRBD1 or TRBD2 (5 bases each). The CDR3 runs 14 residues. Germline V gene sequence: CDR1 MNHEY, CDR2 SVGAGI. V was shortened by 9 bases and J by 7 bases, with 22 bases between the two germline ends. CDR3 residues: CASCSTRGVREQYF. CDR3 nucleotides: TGTGCCAGTTGCTCTACTCGAGGGGTACGGGAGCAGTACTTC.

This clone was picked up one time. The chain recombines TRBV2 with TRBJ1-2, with a possible D match to TRBD1 (6 bases). Trimming took 6 bases from V and 0 from J, leaving 11 bases between them. This CDR3 region has 14 residues. The V gene's germline CDR1 is SNHLY and CDR2 FYNNEI. Written as DNA, the CDR3 is TGTGCCAGCAGCCGAAGGACAGCTAACTATGGCTACACCTTC. Translated, it gives CASSRRTANYGYTF.

The chain carries TRBV30 and TRBJ2-4, with D maybe TRBD1 (5 bases). The length of the CDR3 is 14 residues. V was shortened by 0 bases and J by 3 bases, with 9 bases between the two germline ends. Germline V gene lookup returns CDR1 GTSNPN and CDR2 SVGIG (reference sequence). The CDR3 sequence: CAWSVGVGKNIQYF. The CDR3 coding sequence is TGTGCCTGGAGTGTAGGGGTGGGCAAAAACATTCAGTACTTC.

The V and J genes are TRBV27 and TRBJ2-7; the D is unclear. Germline CDR1 reads MNHEY; CDR2 reads SMNVEV (reference sequence). Trimming removed 2 bases at V and 0 bases at J, with 2 bases between. The CDR3 is 12 residues long. This chain's CDR3 is CASSLASYEQYF. CDR3 in DNA: TGTGCCAGCAGTTTAGCCTCCTACGAGCAGTACTTC.

Worth noting for this clone: One end of the junction fails to match germline, which may point to a read error. The same CDR3 is also encoded by other DNA sequences in this sample. The chain joins TRBV29-1 to TRBJ1-1, with D possibly TRBD1 on 5 matching bases. The germline V gene encodes CDR1 SQVTM and CDR2 ANQGSEA. The CDR3 has 12 residues. The CDR3: CSVEEGFAEAFF. CDR3 in DNA: TGCAGCGTTGAGGAGGGGTTCGCTGAGGCTTTCTTT.

J is TRBJ2-3 and V is TRBV5-3; 7 positions match TRBD2. TRBV5-3 is annotated as an ORF whose role is uncertain. The CDR3 loop spans 16 amino acids. V lost 5 bases to trimming and J lost 2 bases; unmatched junction nucleotides: 11. CDR3 in DNA: TGTGCCAGAAGGGCTGCTGGCGGGAGTTACACAGATACGCAGTATTTT. It yields the protein CARRAAGGSYTDTQYF.

This rearrangement joins TRBV4-1 to TRBJ1-4; perhaps TRBD1 as D (5 bases). V was cut by 1 base and J by 4 bases, with 10 bases left in between. The CDR3 consists of 15 residues. Germline V lookup: CDR1 MGHRA, CDR2 YSYEKL. Written as DNA, the CDR3 is TGCGCCAGCAGCCAAGCCGAAGGGGTTAATGAAAAACTGTTTTTT. It encodes CASSQAEGVNEKLFF.

CDR3 bases: TGTGCCAGTAGTATTCCGGGAGGCCGCGACAATGAGCAGTTCTTC. It codes for CASSIPGGRDNEQFF. This chain uses TRBV19 with TRBJ2-1; 7 positions agree with TRBD2. V shed 3 bases, J shed 5 bases, and the junction held 7 bases outside the gene matches. The CDR3 has 15 residues. Germline CDR1 is LNHDA and CDR2 is SQIVND (reference sequence).

The chain couples TRBV6-5 to TRBJ2-2, with 9 bases that match TRBD2. With 6 bases clipped from V and 1 base from J, the junction kept 3 bases outside the gene matches. Germline V gives CDR1 MNHEY, CDR2 SVGAGI. The CDR3 is 15 amino acids. The CDR3 reads CASSPLAGNTGELFF. CDR3 nucleotides: TGTGCCAGCAGCCCACTAGCGGGGAACACCGGGGAGCTGTTTTTT.

On this clone: Other DNA variants within this sample encode the same CDR3. V is TRBV11-2 and J is TRBJ2-2; the match to TRBD2 covers 12 bases. Unmatched junction bases numbered 12, after V lost 9 bases and J lost 7 bases. The CDR3 covers 16 residues. Germline V lookup: CDR1 SGHAT, CDR2 FQNNGV. In DNA, the CDR3 is TGTGCCAGTAGCCCCGGACTAGCGGGAACGGGCGGGGAGCTGTTTTTT. As protein: CASSPGLAGTGGELFF.

Here the CDR3 DNA reads TGTGCCAGCAGCGTGACGGGACAGGGGGCGCAGTATTTT. It yields the protein CASSVTGQGAQYF. The chain links TRBV9 to TRBJ2-3; 11 bases are a match to TRBD1. This CDR3 is 13 amino acids long. V gave up 2 bases and J gave up 10 bases; unmatched junction bases: 3. Looked up from germline, CDR1 is SGDLS and CDR2 is YYNGEE.

V is TRBV7-6 and J is TRBJ1-1; TRBD1 is a possible D gene (5 bases). The CDR3 contains 15 residues. Trimming removed 0 bases at V and 5 bases at J, with 13 bases between. Germline V lookup: CDR1 SGHVS, CDR2 FNYEAQ. DNA for the CDR3: TGTGCCAGCAGCTTAGCGAACCAGGGTTGGACTGAAGCTTTCTTT. Protein: CASSLANQGWTEAFF.

The chain joins TRBV12-5 to TRBJ2-5; D not resolved. The V and J ends lost 3 bases and 2 bases respectively, with 7 bases between them. The CDR3 loop spans 13 amino acids. Per the germline V gene, CDR1 is LGHNT and CDR2 is FRNRAP. The CDR3 DNA reads as TGTGCTAGTGGTTTATGGGAACAAGAGACCCAGTACTTC. Amino acid sequence: CASGLWEQETQYF.

The V call is TRBV7-9, the J call TRBJ2-3; D remains ambiguous. The ends were cut back, 4 bases at V and 6 bases at J, with 11 bases in the middle. Germline V CDR1 and CDR2: SEHNR, FQNEAQ (reference sequence). The CDR3 spans 13 residues. The CDR3 DNA sequence: TGTGCCAGCAGCTCCCCCTTGGACGATACGCAGTATTTT. Protein sequence: CASSSPLDDTQYF.